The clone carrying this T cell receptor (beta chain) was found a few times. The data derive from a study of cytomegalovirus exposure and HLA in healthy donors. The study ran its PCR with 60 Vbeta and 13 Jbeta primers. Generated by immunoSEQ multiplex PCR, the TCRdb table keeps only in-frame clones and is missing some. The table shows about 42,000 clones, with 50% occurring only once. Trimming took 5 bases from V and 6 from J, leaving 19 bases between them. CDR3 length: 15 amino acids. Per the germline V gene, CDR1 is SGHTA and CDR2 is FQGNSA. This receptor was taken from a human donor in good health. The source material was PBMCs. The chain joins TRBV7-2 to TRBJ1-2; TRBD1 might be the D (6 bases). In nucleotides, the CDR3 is TGTGCCAGCAGCCATGATCTTGGGAAGGGGGATGGCTACACCTTC. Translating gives CASSHDLGKGDGYTF. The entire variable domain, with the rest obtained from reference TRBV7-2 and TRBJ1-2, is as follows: GAGVSQSPSNKVTEKGKDVELRCDPISGHTALYWYRQSLGQGLEFLIYFQGNSAPDKSGLPSDRFSAERTGGSVSTLTIQRTQQEDSAVYLCASSHDLGKGDGYTFGSGTRLTVV.